The clone carrying this T cell receptor beta chain has more than one count but fewer than ten. The assay was immunoSEQ multiplex PCR, and TCRdb's table has in-frame clones only and misses some. The sample carries 640,000 or so clones, roughly 86% recorded once. This specimen comes from a study of shared T cell receptors in the human thymus. V was cut by 7 bases and J by 4 bases, with 13 bases left in between. Germline V lookup: CDR1 LNHDA, CDR2 SQIVND (reference sequence). The CDR3 spans 13 residues. These data also featured in a second study, about human thymus T cells. That paper states: Donor material was obtained from healthy Finnish infants undergoing corrective surgery for congenital heart defects. Thymus tissue for the work was resected from patients undergoing corrective heart surgery. There appeared to be biased usage of V and J genes in thymic and blood repertoires.

The clonotype was recovered from a boy less than two years old with a congenital heart defect. The sample consisted of thymocytes. This chain links TRBV19 with TRBJ2-5; TRBD2 might be the D (5 bases). CDR3 in DNA: TGTGCCAGTAACCAGGCCCGGGGAGAGACCCAGTACTTC. Residues: CASNQARGETQYF.